The clone carrying this TCR beta chain was counted only a few times. Patients in the hyperthyroidism group, adults aged 18 to 65, were newly diagnosed, under 2 months' duration. Exclusion applied to patients with other autoimmune diseases, uncontrolled infections, pregnancy or lactation. The record originates from a study of Graves' ophthalmopathy and Graves' hyperthyroidism. TCR beta CDR3 regions were amplified from RNA transcripts. Second-round multiplex PCR came after first-round RT-PCR with HTBI primers. TCRdb reprocessed the multiplex PCR reads with MiXCR, giving one entry per CDR3 protein. This sample has hundreds of thousands of distinct CDR3 sequences; over 20% occur once, and the top ten carry roughly 7.4%. The specimen sequenced was peripheral blood. The TCR originated in a woman between 18 and 30 years old with stable Graves' hyperthyroidism. Some clones in this sample may be carry-over from other donors' samples.

CDR3 DNA sequence: TGTGCCAGCAGCCAACTGTCTAACACTGAAGCTTTCTTT. Translated, it gives CASSQLSNTEAFF. The chain uses TRBV14 and TRBJ1-1, with D uncertain. Germline lookup yields CDR1 SGHDN and CDR2 FVKESK. V shed 2 bases and J shed 2 bases, with 6 bases lying between them. The CDR3 has 13 residues.